The 9 T cell receptor beta chains below all came from one sample that was sequenced in a study of Graves' ophthalmopathy and Graves' hyperthyroidism (dated by TCRdb to between 2017 and 2018). Sequenced using an Illumina HiSeq 2000. TCR beta CDR3 regions were amplified from RNA transcripts for repertoire sequencing. The first round of RT-PCR was done with HTBI primers and the Qiagen OneStep RT-PCR kit, and was followed by a second round of multiplex PCR, then size selection and purification. TCRdb redid the processing of the public reads, applying fastp at Q25 and MiXCR, and retained in-frame beta chains. A single entry per CDR3 protein holds the most common genes and DNA from its merged rows. The sample table records hundreds of thousands of distinct CDR3 sequences; around 21% of these occur just once. Under 3% of the sample is taken by the ten largest. Sequencing used peripheral blood. These receptors were collected from a woman under 30 with stable Graves' hyperthyroidism. Donor details come from another sample of the same person, matched by shared clones.

This clonotype was recorded at least ten times. The chain uses TRBV19 and TRBJ1-5; 7 bases match TRBD1. The J segment lost 2 bases and the V segment lost 5 bases, leaving 9 bases of the junction unmatched. The CDR3 totals 16 residues. CDR1 is LNHDA and CDR2 is SQIVND in the germline V gene (reference sequence). The CDR3 nucleotides are TGTGCCAGTAGTTCGAGAAGGGGGCTAGGCAATCAGCCCCAGCATTTT. This encodes CASSSRRGLGNQPQHF.

This clonotype came up many times. The V and J genes are TRBV29-1 and TRBJ2-7; 7 bases map to TRBD2. The V gene's germline CDR1 is SQVTM and CDR2 ANQGSEA. The CDR3 sequence is 13 residues long. The junction had 5 bases not matched to a gene; V was cut back by 4 bases and J by 2 bases. The CDR3 reads CSVAGGSAYEQYF. The DNA of the CDR3 is TGCAGCGTTGCAGGCGGGAGCGCCTACGAGCAGTACTTC.

V gene TRBV19 combines with J gene TRBJ1-3; D not resolved. The germline V gene encodes CDR1 LNHDA and CDR2 SQIVND (reference sequence). This CDR3 spans 13 amino acids. Trimming took 10 bases from V and 1 from J, leaving 11 bases between them. CDR3 region: CATVRGSGNTIYF. CDR3 bases: TGTGCCACAGTGCGGGGATCTGGAAACACCATATATTTT.

CDR3 nucleotides: TGCAGTGCTAGAGATCTGGAGGGAGCGGGGGGGAGGGGGACCCAGTACTTC. Translation: CSARDLEGAGGRGTQYF. The chain couples TRBV20-1 to TRBJ2-5; 10 bases map to TRBD2. This CDR3 spans 17 amino acids. Trimming at V came to 0 bases and at J to 7 bases, leaving 14 bases not matched to a gene. The germline V gene has CDR1 DFQATT and CDR2 SNEGSKA (reference sequence).

This clonotype was detected ten times or more. The V and J genes are TRBV19 and TRBJ1-1; weak D call: TRBD1 (5 bases). Looked up from germline, CDR1 is LNHDA and CDR2 is SQIVND (reference sequence). The V end lost 4 bases, the J end lost 0 bases, and 6 bases lay between the germline ends. CDR3 length: 13 residues. The CDR3 here is CASSKTVNTEAFF. The CDR3 DNA is TGTGCCAGTAGTAAGACAGTGAACACTGAAGCTTTCTTT.

V and J are TRBV30 and TRBJ1-2; D ambiguous. The CDR3 runs to 15 residues. V lost 0 bases to trimming and J lost 6 bases, with 17 bases between them. Germline V gene data show CDR1 as GTSNPN and CDR2 as SVGIG (reference sequence). The CDR3 reads CAWSVPHGVTDGYTF. In DNA form, the CDR3 reads TGTGCCTGGAGTGTACCCCATGGGGTAACAGATGGCTACACCTTC.

This clonotype was observed a few times. The J gene is TRBJ2-1, the V gene TRBV12-3 or TRBV12-4; TRBD1 aligns across 7 bases. This CDR3 contains 17 residues. The trim removed 5 bases at V and 2 bases at J, leaving 12 bases unmatched. CDR3 nucleotide sequence: TGTGCCAGCAGTCCCACAGGGGTAAGATCCCCCTACAATGAGCAGTTCTTC. Translation gives CASSPTGVRSPYNEQFF.

This clonotype has ten or more counts. This chain connects TRBV7-2 to TRBJ2-7; D is perhaps TRBD1 (7 bases). Germline V gene sequence: CDR1 SGHTA, CDR2 FQGNSA. The CDR3 covers 15 residues. V lost 5 bases, J lost 2 bases, and 16 bases lay in between. The CDR3 DNA is TGTGCCAGCAGCGTACGGGGGACAGACGCCTACGAGCAGTACTTC. The encoded protein is CASSVRGTDAYEQYF.

This clonotype was counted at least ten times. The V gene is TRBV10-3, the J gene TRBJ1-2; D is unclear. Germline CDR1 and CDR2: ENHRY and SYGVKD. The CDR3 is made up of 14 amino acids. Trimming cost V 0 bases and J 7 bases, with 12 bases left between them. The CDR3 coding sequence is TGTGCCATCAGTGAGTCCGGGCAGGTTGCTGGCTACACCTTC. It encodes CAISESGQVAGYTF.